Below, one TCR beta chain is given with its context. In the PCR, 60 Vbeta and 13 Jbeta primers were used. TCRdb keeps only in-frame clones here, not all; method: immunoSEQ multiplex PCR. The sample comprises approximately 110,000 clones, 76% of which are singletons, and just under 2% rests with the top ten. The data belong to a study of cytomegalovirus exposure and HLA in healthy donors. Germline-derived CDR1 and CDR2 are SQVTM and ANQGSEA. J was trimmed by 0 bases and V by 6 bases; bases with no gene match: 4. The CDR3 is 15 amino acids. The sequence was obtained from a man aged 50 or older in good health and CMV-seronegative. The genes are TRBV29-1 and TRBJ1-4, with 10 positions matching TRBD1. Sequencing input: PBMCs. The CDR3 DNA follows: TGCAGCGTCGGACAGGGGGGAGCAACTAATGAAAAACTGTTTTTT. Translation gives CSVGQGGATNEKLFF.